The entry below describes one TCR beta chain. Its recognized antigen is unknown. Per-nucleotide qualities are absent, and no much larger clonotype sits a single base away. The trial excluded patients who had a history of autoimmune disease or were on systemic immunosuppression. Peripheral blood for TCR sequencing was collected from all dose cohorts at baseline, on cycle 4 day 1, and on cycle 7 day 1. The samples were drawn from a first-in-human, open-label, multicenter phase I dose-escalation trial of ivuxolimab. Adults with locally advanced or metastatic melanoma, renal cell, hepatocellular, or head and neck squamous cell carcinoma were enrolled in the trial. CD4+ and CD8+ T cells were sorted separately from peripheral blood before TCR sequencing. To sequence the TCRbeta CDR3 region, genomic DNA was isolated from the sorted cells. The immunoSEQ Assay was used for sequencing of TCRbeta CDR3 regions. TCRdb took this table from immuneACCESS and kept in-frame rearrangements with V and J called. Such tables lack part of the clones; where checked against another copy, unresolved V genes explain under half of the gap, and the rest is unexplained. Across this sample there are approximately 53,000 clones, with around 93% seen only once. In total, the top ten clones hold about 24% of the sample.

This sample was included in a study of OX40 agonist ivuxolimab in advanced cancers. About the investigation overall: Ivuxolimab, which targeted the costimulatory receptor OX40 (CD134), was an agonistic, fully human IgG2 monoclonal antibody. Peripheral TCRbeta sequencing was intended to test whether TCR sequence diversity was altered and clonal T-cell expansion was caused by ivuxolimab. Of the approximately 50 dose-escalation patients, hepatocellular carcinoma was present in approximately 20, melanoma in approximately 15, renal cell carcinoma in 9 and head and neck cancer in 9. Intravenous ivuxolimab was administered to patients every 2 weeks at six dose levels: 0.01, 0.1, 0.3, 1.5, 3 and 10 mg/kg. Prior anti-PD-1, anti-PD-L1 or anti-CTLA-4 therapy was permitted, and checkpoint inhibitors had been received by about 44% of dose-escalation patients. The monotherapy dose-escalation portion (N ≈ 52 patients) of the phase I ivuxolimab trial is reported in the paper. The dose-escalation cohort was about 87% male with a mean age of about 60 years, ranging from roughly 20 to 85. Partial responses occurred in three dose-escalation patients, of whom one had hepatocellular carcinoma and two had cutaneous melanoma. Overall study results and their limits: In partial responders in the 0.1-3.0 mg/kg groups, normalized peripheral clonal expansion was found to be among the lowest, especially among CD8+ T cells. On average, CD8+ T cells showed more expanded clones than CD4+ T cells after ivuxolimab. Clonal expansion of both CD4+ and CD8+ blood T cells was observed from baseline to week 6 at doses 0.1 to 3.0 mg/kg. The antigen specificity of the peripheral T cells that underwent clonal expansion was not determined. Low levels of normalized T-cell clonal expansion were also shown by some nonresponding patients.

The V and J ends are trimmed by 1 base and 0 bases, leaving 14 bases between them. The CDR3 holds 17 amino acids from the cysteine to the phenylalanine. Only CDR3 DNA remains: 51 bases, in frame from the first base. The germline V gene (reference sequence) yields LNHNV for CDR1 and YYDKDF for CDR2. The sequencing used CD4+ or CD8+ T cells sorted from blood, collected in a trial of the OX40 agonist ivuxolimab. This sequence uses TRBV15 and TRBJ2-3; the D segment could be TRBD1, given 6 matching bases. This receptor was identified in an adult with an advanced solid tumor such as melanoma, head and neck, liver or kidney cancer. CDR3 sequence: CATSRGRTVTSTDTQYF. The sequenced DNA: TGTGCCACCAGCAGAGGACGGACAGTTACTAGCACAGATACGCAGTATTTT.